The table lists the clone carrying this T cell receptor beta chain with many counts. MiXCR, run by TCRdb on the 5' RACE reads, gives a single entry per CDR3 protein. This table holds a few hundred thousand distinct CDR3 sequences, approximately 9.6% found once. This entry comes from a study of identical twins. The CDR3 is made up of 13 amino acids. V lost 2 bases, J lost 2 bases, and 6 bases lay in between. Germline V gene lookup returns CDR1 SQVTM and CDR2 ANQGSEA. The sample also formed part of further work on yellow fever vaccine responses in identical twins.

Sample: PBMCs. The rearrangement joins TRBV29-1 to TRBJ2-2; D is ambiguous. The receptor was derived from a woman aged 18-35 years in good health. The CDR3 DNA reads TGCAGCGTTGAAAATTCAAACACCGGGGAGCTGTTTTTT. This gives the protein CSVENSNTGELFF.